This T cell receptor (beta chain) emerged from a study of cytomegalovirus exposure and HLA in healthy donors. Note on this clone: Antigen: not known.

It was with 60 Vbeta and 13 Jbeta primers that the PCR ran. The table came from immunoSEQ multiplex PCR; TCRdb's copy has only in-frame clones and leaves some out. The sample contains 150,000 to 250,000 clones, approximately 79% of which appear only once. The CDR3 covers 14 residues. CDR1 and CDR2 from the germline V gene are MNHNY and SVGAGI (reference sequence). The ends were cut back, 5 bases at V and 4 bases at J, with 14 bases in the middle. Study outcomes and limitations: The investigators catalogued 150 to 200 TCR beta chains as cytomegalovirus-associated. Earlier results showed most TCR beta V segments being productive about 90% or about 30% of the time.

The receptor comes from a girl aged 10-17 years in good health and CMV-seropositive. The chain couples TRBV6-6 to TRBJ1-2, with D perhaps TRBD1 (5 bases). Sample: PBMCs. CDR3 DNA sequence: TGTGCCAGCAGTGGCGGCAGGGAGGGCTATGGCTACACCTTC. Translation: CASSGGREGYGYTF.